This T cell receptor (beta chain) emerged from a study of T cell responses to AZD1222 COVID-19 vaccine. In the case of this clone: Its antigen is as yet unknown.

Study findings and constraints: Sampled repertoires all dated from after the peak T cell response. The donor cohort was predominantly white British with a female majority, and clonal diversity may have been underestimated. Mapped onto spike, vaccine-associated CD4 TCRs spanned it and were dominant at 160-218 and 743-854. Spike-specific TCR breadth rose after two AZD1222 doses, and depth rose as well.

The CDR3 sequence is 14 residues long. V lost 6 bases and J lost 5, with 13 bases in between. Per germline, CDR1 MNHEY and CDR2 SVGAGI. TCRdb's table, derived via immunoSEQ multiplex PCR, lists solely in-frame clones and lacks some. The sample has 130,000 or so clones; around 83% are singletons. This receptor was obtained from an adult who received the AZD1222 COVID-19 vaccine. The sample in question was peripheral blood, obtained 28 days after the second AZD1222 dose. The chain is built from TRBV6-5 and TRBJ1-4; no firm D call. CDR3: CASRVTNRNEKLFF. The CDR3 DNA sequence: TGTGCCAGCAGGGTGACGAATCGAAATGAAAAACTGTTTTTT.